Given below is one TCR beta chain in context. No cognate antigen has been identified for it. Base-call qualities are not available, and no considerably larger clone is one nucleotide away. Library prep was done by the immunoSEQ multiplex PCR assay. Following the manufacturer's protocol, the hsTCRB Kit was used to amplify rearranged TCR beta chain sequences. Sequencing of TCRB libraries was carried out on an Illumina MiSeq. In the paper's pipeline: The proprietary platform of the kit vendor was used for demultiplexing, trimming and gene mapping. TCRdb re-hosts the immuneACCESS table, in-frame sequences only. Its copies lack some clones; in the studies checked, an unresolved V gene accounts for under half of them, and the cause for the rest is not known. V, J and clone size are taken as reported in that table, and D and trimming were inferred from the DNA itself. A total of 60,000 or so clones appear in this sample, over 80% of them only once. Clones ranked in the top ten supply approximately 4.3% of the sample.

The data stem from a study of a mutant IDH1 vaccine in newly diagnosed glioma listed by TCRdb under 2021. Background on the whole study: Across visits V03 through V10, patients got a total of eight vaccinations, given in weeks 1, 3, 5, 7, 11, 15, 19 and 23. Peripheral blood was collected at six visits: V03 (baseline), V05, V07, V10, V12 and V13. In the chemotherapy-containing groups, vaccination started alongside temozolomide cycles, whereas in patients who had radiotherapy alone it started 4-6 weeks after radiotherapy. Longitudinal TCRB deep sequencing was done for fewer than 30 treated patients, wherever samples were available for exploratory analyses. Before enrollment, most patients had been given radiochemotherapy with temozolomide as standard therapy, while the rest had received either radiotherapy alone or temozolomide alone. The approximately 29 treated patients were 62.5% male and 37.5% female, with a mean age of approximately 40 years. Overall study outcomes, separate from this receptor: Availability determined which PBMC samples were chosen for TCRB deep sequencing. According to the authors, sample limitations meant that analyses of patient blood samples could not be reproduced. Pseudoprogression appeared unrelated to alterations in the top peripheral T cell clonotypes detected by TCRB sequencing. Immune responses induced by the vaccine were seen in 90% to 95% of patients across multiple MHC alleles.

What this sample's time point label stands for: week 5, during vaccination. Each vaccine dose, consisting of 300 ug of a 20-mer mutant IDH1 peptide in Montanide, was administered subcutaneously with topical imiquimod. Donors had newly diagnosed WHO grade 3 or 4 IDH1-mutant astrocytomas with loss of nuclear ATRX. The samples were drawn from NOA16, a multicentre, single-arm, open-label phase I trial in Germany that tested a mutant IDH1 peptide vaccine in humans for the first time. Genomic DNA for TCRB sequencing was isolated from EDTA blood with the DNeasy Blood and Tissue Kit. The germline V gene provides CDR1 SGHVS and CDR2 FQNEAQ. The cysteine opens and the phenylalanine closes a CDR3 of 13 amino acids. Of all the DNA, just the CDR3 is kept, 39 bases in frame from base 1. Between the V and J ends, shortened by 7 bases and 0 bases respectively, the junction contains 9 bases.

The chain couples TRBV7-8 to TRBJ1-1; no D gene call is confident. The TCR comes from a woman in her forties with glioma. Here the sequenced sample was PBMCs, taken from a glioma patient whose treatment included an IDH1 peptide vaccine. Here the CDR3 is given as CASTYLMNTEAFF. DNA sequence: TGTGCCAGCACCTACCTGATGAACACTGAAGCTTTCTTT. When the CDR3 is completed using the reference TRBV7-8 and TRBJ1-1 genes on either side, the full variable domain is GAGVSQSPRYKVAKRGQDVALRCDPISGHVSLFWYQQALGQGPEFLTYFQNEAQLDKSGLPSDRFFAERPEGSVSTLKIQRTQQEDSAVYLCASTYLMNTEAFFGQGTRLTVV.